This note documents a single T cell receptor beta chain sequence. The target antigen is unknown. The junction does not match germline at one end; this may be a read error. This CDR3 comprises 15 residues. The germline V gene has CDR1 SGHTA and CDR2 FQGNSA. This entry is derived from a study of graft-versus-host responses after intestinal transplantation. The overall study: Transplantation in recipients was multivisceral, liver-intestinal, or isolated intestinal.

The repertoire was sequenced with immunoSEQ multiplex PCR; TCRdb's copy has only in-frame clones and lacks some. This sample has about 110,000 clones, with roughly 86% found just once. The sequenced sample was unstimulated CD4+ T cells sorted from spleen or lymph node cells, obtained before transplant. V gene TRBV7-2 combines with J gene TRBJ2-5; D is undetermined. The source of this sequence is a human donor who was the organ donor for an intestinal transplant. DNA for the CDR3: TGTGCCAGCAGCTTAGGGCTGTTGAAGGCAGAGGCCCAGTACTTC. It is translated as CASSLGLLKAEAQYF.